This T cell receptor (beta chain) was sequenced in a study of blood T cell repertoires in COVID-19. At the level of the study: Collection of acute and convalescent COVID-19 samples took place in the United States, Italy and Spain. PBMCs, B-cell-depleted T cells, or T cells provided the cDNA or gDNA that made up the material.

Germline values: CDR1 SGHAT, CDR2 FQNNGV. The germline V and J ends were trimmed by 2 bases and 4 bases, with 6 bases remaining between them. The CDR3 consists of 13 residues. In this sample, this clone turned up a few times. Other DNA sequences in this specimen translate into the identical CDR3. The protocol was immunoSEQ multiplex PCR, while the TCRdb copy is restricted to in-frame clones and leaves out a portion. The repertoire consists of over 150,000 clones, with roughly 84% occurring once and the leading ten covering around 13%. This sequence originates from a human donor in a cohort sampled during active COVID-19. The sample was peripheral blood. The chain combines TRBV11-2 with TRBJ1-5, with TRBD1 as a possible D gene (5 bases). The CDR3 protein is CASSLQGNQPQHF. In DNA form, the CDR3 reads TGTGCCAGCAGCTTACAGGGAAATCAGCCCCAGCATTTT.